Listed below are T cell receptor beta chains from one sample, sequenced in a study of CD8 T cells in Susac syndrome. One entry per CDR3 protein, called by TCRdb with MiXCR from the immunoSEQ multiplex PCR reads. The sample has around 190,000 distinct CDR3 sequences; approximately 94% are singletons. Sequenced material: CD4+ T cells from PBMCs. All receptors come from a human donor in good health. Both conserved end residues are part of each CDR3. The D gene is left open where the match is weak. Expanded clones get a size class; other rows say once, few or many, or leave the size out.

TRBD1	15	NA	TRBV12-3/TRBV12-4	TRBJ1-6	TGTGCCAGCAGTTTATTGGGACAGATAGATTCACCCCTCCACTTT	CASSLLGQIDSPLHF
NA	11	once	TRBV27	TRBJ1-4	TGTGCCAGCAAGGTGGATGAAAAACTGTTTTTT	CASKVDEKLFF
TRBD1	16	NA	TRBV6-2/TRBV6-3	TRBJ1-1	TGTGCCAGCAGTTCGACCGGGACAGGGGAAGGAACTGAAGCTTTCTTT	CASSSTGTGEGTEAFF
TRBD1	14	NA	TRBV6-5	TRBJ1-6	TGTGCCAGCAATACCGGGACAGGGAAGTCACCCCTCCACTTT	CASNTGTGKSPLHF
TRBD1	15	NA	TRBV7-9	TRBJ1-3	TGTGCCAGCAGCTTAGGCGACAGGGAAGAAAACACCATATATTTT	CASSLGDREENTIYF
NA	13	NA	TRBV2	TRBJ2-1	TGTGCCAGCAATCTAGGGACTTACAATGAGCAGTTCTTC	CASNLGTYNEQFF
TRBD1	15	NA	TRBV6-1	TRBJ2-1	TGTGCCAGCAGTGCGGTTTGGACAGGGAGGAATGAGCAGTTCTTC	CASSAVWTGRNEQFF
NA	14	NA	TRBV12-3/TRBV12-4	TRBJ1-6	TGTGCCAGCAAGGCAGGGGATCTTAATTCACCCCTCCACTTT	CASKAGDLNSPLHF
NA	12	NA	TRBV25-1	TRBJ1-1	TGTGCCAGCAGTGGGGTGAGGGGTGAAGCTTTCTTT	CASSGVRGEAFF
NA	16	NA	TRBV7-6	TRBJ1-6	TGTGCCAGCAGCGAGGGTTCGGTTGCCTATAATTCACCCCTCCACTTT	CASSEGSVAYNSPLHF
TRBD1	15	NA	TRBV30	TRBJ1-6	TGTGCCTGGAGGACAGGGCGGTCGTGGAATTCACCCCTCCACTTT	CAWRTGRSWNSPLHF
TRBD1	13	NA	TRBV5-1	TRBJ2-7	TGCGCCAGCAGCTCGGGACAGACCCACGAGCAGTACTTC	CASSSGQTHEQYF
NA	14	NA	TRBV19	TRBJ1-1	TGTGCCAGTTCAGGAAACTCATTGAACACTGAAGCTTTCTTT	CASSGNSLNTEAFF
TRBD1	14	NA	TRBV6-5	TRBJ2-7	TGTGCCAGCACCCCGACAGGGCCCCGGAGGGAGCAGTACTTC	CASTPTGPRREQYF
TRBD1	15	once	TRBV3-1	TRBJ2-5	TGTGCCAGCAGCCAAGAGAACAGGGGGCTGGAGACCCAGTACTTC	CASSQENRGLETQYF
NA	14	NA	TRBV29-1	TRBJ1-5	TGCAGCGTTGGGGAGGGGGATAACAATCAGCCCCAGCATTTT	CSVGEGDNNQPQHF
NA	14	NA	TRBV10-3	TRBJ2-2	TGTGCCATCAGTCCTCCCCAGCCCACTGGGGAGCTGTTTTTT	CAISPPQPTGELFF
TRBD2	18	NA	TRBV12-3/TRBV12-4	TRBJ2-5	TGTGCCACCGCCCCATACAGGGGACTAGCGGGGCCCCAAGAGACCCAGTACTTC	CATAPYRGLAGPQETQYF
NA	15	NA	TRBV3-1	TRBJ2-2	TGTGCCAGCAGCCAAATCGGGCCAAGTACCGGGGAGCTGTTTTTT	CASSQIGPSTGELFF
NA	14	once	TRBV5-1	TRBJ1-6	TGCGCCAGCAATGAAGGCGACTATAATTCACCCCTCCACTTT	CASNEGDYNSPLHF
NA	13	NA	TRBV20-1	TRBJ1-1	TGCAGTGCTAGACGGGACGAGTTGTCTGAAGTTTTCTTT	CSARRDELSEVFF
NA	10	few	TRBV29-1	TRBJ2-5	TGCAGCGTTGAAGAGGAGACCCAGTACTTC	CSVEEETQYF
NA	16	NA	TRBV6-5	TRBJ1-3	TGTGCCAGCAGTTACTCACAGGGAATCGCTGGAAACACCATATATTTT	CASSYSQGIAGNTIYF
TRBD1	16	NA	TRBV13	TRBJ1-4	TGTGCCAGCAGCTTAGGCCGCCAGGGGGGTAATGAAAAACTGTTTTTT	CASSLGRQGGNEKLFF
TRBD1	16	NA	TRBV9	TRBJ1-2	TGTGCCAGCAGCGTTGATCCCGGGACAGGGGGGGGTGGCTACACCTTC	CASSVDPGTGGGGYTF
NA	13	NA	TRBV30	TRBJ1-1	TGTGCCTGGAGGATTGGTAGGACCACTGAAGCTTTCTTT	CAWRIGRTTEAFF
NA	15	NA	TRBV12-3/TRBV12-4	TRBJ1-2	TGTGCCAGCGCCTTGGGCGCGGGGAGAAACTATGGCTACACCTTC	CASALGAGRNYGYTF
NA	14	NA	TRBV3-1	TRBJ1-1	TGTGCCAGCAGCCAAGTTCAGGGGAACACTGAAGCTTTCTTT	CASSQVQGNTEAFF
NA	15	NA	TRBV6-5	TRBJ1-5	TGTGCCAGCAGCCCCACTAGGGGAGAGAATCAGCCCCAGCATTTT	CASSPTRGENQPQHF
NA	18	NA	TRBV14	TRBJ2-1	TGTGCCAGCAGCCAACTTTTCAGGGCCCCCGTGGGGGACAATGAGCAGTTCTTC	CASSQLFRAPVGDNEQFF
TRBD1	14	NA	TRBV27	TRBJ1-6	TGTGCCAGCAGTTTCCGACAGGGGAATTCACCCCTCCACTTT	CASSFRQGNSPLHF
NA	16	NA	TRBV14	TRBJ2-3	TGTGCCAGCAGCCTCATGGGGGGAATGAACACAGATACGCAGTATTTT	CASSLMGGMNTDTQYF
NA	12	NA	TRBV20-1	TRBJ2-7	TGCAGTGCTAGAAGCGTTGGGGGCGAGCAGTACTTC	CSARSVGGEQYF
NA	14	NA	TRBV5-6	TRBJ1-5	TGTGCCAGCAGCCGGGGGCAGGGAGGTCAGCCCCAGCATTTT	CASSRGQGGQPQHF
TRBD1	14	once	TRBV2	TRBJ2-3	TGTGCCGGAGGGACAGGGGGCGCCTCAGATACGCAGTATTTT	CAGGTGGASDTQYF
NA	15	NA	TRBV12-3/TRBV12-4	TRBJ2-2	TGTGCCAGCAGCTTCGGGGGTGGTGGCACCGGGGAGCTGTTTTTT	CASSFGGGGTGELFF
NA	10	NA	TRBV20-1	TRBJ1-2	TGCAGTGCCAGCCCGTCTGGCTACACCTTC	CSASPSGYTF
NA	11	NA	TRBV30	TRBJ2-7	TGTGCCTGGAAAGGGGAATACGAGCAGTACTTC	CAWKGEYEQYF
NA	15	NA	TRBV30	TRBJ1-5	TGTGCCTGGAGTGCCCCAGGGGTAAGCAATCAGCCCCAGCATTTT	CAWSAPGVSNQPQHF
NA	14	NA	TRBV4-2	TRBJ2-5	TGTGCCAGCAGCCAATTGTACGGTCAAGAGACCCAGTACTTC	CASSQLYGQETQYF
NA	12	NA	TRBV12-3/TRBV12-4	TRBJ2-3	TGTGCCAGCAGGCGTACAACAGATACGCAGTATTTT	CASRRTTDTQYF
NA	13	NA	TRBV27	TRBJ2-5	TGTGCCAGCAGTTGGGGGCCTGGGGAGACCCAGTACTTC	CASSWGPGETQYF
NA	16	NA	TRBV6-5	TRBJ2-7	TGTGCCAGCAGTTACCAGATTGCAGGGTGGGGGAACGAGCAGTACTTC	CASSYQIAGWGNEQYF
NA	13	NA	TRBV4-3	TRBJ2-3	TGCGCCAGCAGCCAGGGGGTAGGGGATACGCAGTATTTT	CASSQGVGDTQYF
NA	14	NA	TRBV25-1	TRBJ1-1	TGTGCCAGCAGTGAATATCTGGAGAACACTGAAGCTTTCTTT	CASSEYLENTEAFF
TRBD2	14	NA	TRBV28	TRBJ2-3	TGTGCCAGCAGTAATCCGGGGGGAACAGATACGCAGTATTTT	CASSNPGGTDTQYF
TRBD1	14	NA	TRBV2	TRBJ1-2	TGTGCCAGCAGGGGGGACAGCTCGGGATATGGCTACACCTTC	CASRGDSSGYGYTF
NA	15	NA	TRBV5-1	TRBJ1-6	TGCGCCAGCAGCTTGGCAGGGGAAGGACTCTCACCCCTCCACTTT	CASSLAGEGLSPLHF
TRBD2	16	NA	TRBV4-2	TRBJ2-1	TGTGCCAGCAGCCACCCGAGCGGGGGGGCCATAAATGAGCAGTTCTTC	CASSHPSGGAINEQFF
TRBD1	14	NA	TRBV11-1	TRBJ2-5	TGTGCCAGCACCCTGGGACAGGGCAAAGAGACCCAGTACTTC	CASTLGQGKETQYF
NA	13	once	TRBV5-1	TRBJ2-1	TGCGCCAGCAGCTTGGAACTAGAGAATGAGCAGTTCTTC	CASSLELENEQFF
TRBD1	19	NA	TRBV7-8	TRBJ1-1	TGTGCCAGCAGCTTAAGGACAGGGGGCGACGGTCGAAGAGTCACTGAAGCTTTCTTT	CASSLRTGGDGRRVTEAFF
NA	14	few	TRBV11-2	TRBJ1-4	TGTGCCAGCAGCCTACGGTCGGGGAATGAAAAACTGTTTTTT	CASSLRSGNEKLFF
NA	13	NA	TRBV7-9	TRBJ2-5	TGTGCCAGCAGCCCTTATCCCTCCGAGACCCAGTACTTC	CASSPYPSETQYF
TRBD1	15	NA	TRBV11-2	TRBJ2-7	TGTGCCAGCAGCCTCACGGCGGGACAGGTTTCCGAGCAGTACTTC	CASSLTAGQVSEQYF
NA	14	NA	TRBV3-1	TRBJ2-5	TGTGCCAGCAGGCAACTAACAGTAAAAGAGACCCAGTACTTC	CASRQLTVKETQYF